Listed below are T cell receptor beta chains from one sample, sequenced in a study of T cells after yellow fever vaccination. TCRdb re-derived calls from the 5' RACE reads in MiXCR, one entry per CDR3 protein. The sample carries about 170,000 distinct CDR3 sequences, 11% recorded once. This specimen was CD8+ T cells sorted from PBMCs, taken 15 days after the yellow fever booster vaccination. These receptors were obtained from a man between 18 and 29 years old who received the YFV17D yellow fever vaccine. Both conserved end residues are part of each CDR3. Each record gives: CDR3 protein, CDR3 DNA, J gene, clone size, V gene, D gene. D genes are given only for firm matches. Not all rows give a size; the values are once, few, many and, for expanded clones, a class.

CASTQTTGYYGYTF	TGTGCCAGCACCCAAACCACAGGGTACTATGGCTACACCTTC	TRBJ1-2	few	TRBV6-5	.
CSVWEAYNEQFF	TGCAGCGTGTGGGAGGCCTACAATGAGCAGTTCTTC	TRBJ2-1	.	TRBV29-1	.
CASSYSSRPSYEQYF	TGTGCCAGCAGTTACTCGTCCAGGCCCTCCTACGAGCAGTACTTC	TRBJ2-7	few	TRBV6-2/TRBV6-3	.
CASAGAHRSYNSPLHF	TGTGCCAGCGCCGGGGCTCATCGCTCCTATAATTCACCCCTCCACTTT	TRBJ1-6	few	TRBV6-1	.
CASSLGLAENIQYF	TGCGCCAGCAGCCTGGGACTAGCGGAAAACATTCAGTACTTC	TRBJ2-4	.	TRBV4-3	TRBD2
CSVEDLGYEQYF	TGCAGCGTTGAAGATTTGGGTTACGAGCAGTACTTC	TRBJ2-7	.	TRBV29-1	.
CASSRNQRREQFF	TGTGCCAGCAGCCGCAACCAGCGGCGGGAGCAGTTCTTC	TRBJ2-1	.	TRBV7-6	.
CASGSVLGGEDEQFF	TGTGCTAGTGGTTCGGTACTCGGGGGCGAGGATGAGCAGTTCTTC	TRBJ2-1	.	TRBV12-5	.
CASTTVASGRGYNEQFF	TGTGCCAGCACTACGGTGGCTAGCGGGCGTGGATACAATGAGCAGTTCTTC	TRBJ2-1	few	TRBV6-2/TRBV6-3	TRBD2
CASSPRGGNNEQFF	TGCGCCAGCAGCCCCCGTGGGGGAAACAATGAGCAGTTCTTC	TRBJ2-1	few	TRBV4-1	.
CASSLGTRVDEQYF	TGTGCCAGCAGCTTGGGGACTAGAGTCGACGAGCAGTACTTC	TRBJ2-7	.	TRBV13	TRBD2
CASSLGQVSTGELFF	TGTGCCAGCAGCCTGGGACAGGTTTCCACCGGGGAGCTGTTTTTT	TRBJ2-2	.	TRBV4-2	TRBD1
CAISKSGKDNSPLHF	TGTGCCATCTCCAAGTCTGGTAAGGACAATTCACCCCTCCACTTT	TRBJ1-6	.	TRBV10-3	.
CASSPRTGRSYGYTF	TGTGCCAGCAGCCCACGGACAGGTCGAAGTTATGGCTACACCTTC	TRBJ1-2	.	TRBV6-5	TRBD1